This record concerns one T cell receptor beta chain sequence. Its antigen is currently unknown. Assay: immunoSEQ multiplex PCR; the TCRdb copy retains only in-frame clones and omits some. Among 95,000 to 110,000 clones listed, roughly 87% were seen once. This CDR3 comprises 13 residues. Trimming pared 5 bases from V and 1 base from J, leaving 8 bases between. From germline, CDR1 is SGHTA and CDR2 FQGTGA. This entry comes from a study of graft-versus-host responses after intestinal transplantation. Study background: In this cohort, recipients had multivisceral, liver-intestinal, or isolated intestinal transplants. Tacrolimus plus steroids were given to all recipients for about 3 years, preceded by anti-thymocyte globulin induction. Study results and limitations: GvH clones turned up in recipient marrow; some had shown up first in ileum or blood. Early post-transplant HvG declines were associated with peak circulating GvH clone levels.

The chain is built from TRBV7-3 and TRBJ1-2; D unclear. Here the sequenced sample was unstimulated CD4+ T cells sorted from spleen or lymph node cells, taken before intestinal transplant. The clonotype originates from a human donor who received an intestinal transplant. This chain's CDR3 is CASSPDGNYGYTF. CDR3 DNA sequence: TGTGCCAGCAGCCCGGACGGTAACTATGGCTACACCTTC.